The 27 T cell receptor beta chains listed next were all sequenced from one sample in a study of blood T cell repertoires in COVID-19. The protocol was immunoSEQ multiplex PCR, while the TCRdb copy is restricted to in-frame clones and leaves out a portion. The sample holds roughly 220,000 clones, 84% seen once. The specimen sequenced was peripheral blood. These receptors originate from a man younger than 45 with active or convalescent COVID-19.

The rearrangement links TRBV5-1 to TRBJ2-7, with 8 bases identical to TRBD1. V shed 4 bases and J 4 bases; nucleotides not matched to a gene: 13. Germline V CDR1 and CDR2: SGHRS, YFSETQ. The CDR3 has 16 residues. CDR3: CASSQGALRRSYEQYF. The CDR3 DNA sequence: TGCGCCAGCAGCCAGGGGGCCTTACGTCGTTCGTACGAGCAGTACTTC.

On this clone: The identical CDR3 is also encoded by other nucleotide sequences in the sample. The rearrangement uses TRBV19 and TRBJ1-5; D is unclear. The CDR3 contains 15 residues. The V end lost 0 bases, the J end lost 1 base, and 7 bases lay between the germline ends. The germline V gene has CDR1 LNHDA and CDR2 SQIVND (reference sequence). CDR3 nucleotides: TGTGCCAGTAGTATAGATCGGGGAAGCAATCAGCCCCAGCATTTT. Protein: CASSIDRGSNQPQHF.

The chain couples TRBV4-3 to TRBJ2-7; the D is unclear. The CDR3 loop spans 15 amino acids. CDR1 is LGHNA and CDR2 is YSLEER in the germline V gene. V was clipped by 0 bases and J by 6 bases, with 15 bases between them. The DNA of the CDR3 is TGCGCCAGCAGCCAAGAGTGGCGGCAAAGCAGCGAGCAGTACTTC. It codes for CASSQEWRQSSEQYF.

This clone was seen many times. The CDR3 loop reads CASSQSAGGPTYNEQFF. The DNA for the CDR3 is TGCGCCAGCAGCCAATCAGCGGGAGGGCCTACTTACAATGAGCAGTTCTTC. The chain is built from TRBV4-1 and TRBJ2-1, with 10 nucleotides matching TRBD2. The CDR3 extends over 17 amino acids. The V and J ends lost 2 bases and 4 bases, in that order; junction bases with no gene match: 8. Germline assignment: CDR1 MGHRA and CDR2 YSYEKL.

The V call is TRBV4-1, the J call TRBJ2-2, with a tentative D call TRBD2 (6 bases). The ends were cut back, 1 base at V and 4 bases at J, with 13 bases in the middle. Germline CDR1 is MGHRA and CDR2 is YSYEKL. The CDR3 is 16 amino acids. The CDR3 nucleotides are TGCGCCAGCAGCCAAGGGTGGGGGGTGAGCACCGGGGAGCTGTTTTTT. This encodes CASSQGWGVSTGELFF.

CDR3 coding DNA: TGTGCCAGCAGCCTTCAGGGTGAAGCTTTCTTT. This translates into CASSLQGEAFF. The V and J genes are TRBV7-9 and TRBJ1-1; tentative D call: TRBD1 (5 bases). V gave up 5 bases and J gave up 7 bases, with 8 bases separating them. CDR3 length: 11 amino acids. The V gene's germline CDR1 is SEHNR and CDR2 FQNEAQ (reference sequence).

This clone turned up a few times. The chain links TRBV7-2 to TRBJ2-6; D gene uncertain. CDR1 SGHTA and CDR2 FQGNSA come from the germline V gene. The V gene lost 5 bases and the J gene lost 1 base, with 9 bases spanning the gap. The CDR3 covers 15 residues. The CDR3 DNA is TGTGCCAGCAGCCGCCCGAGTTCTGGGGCCAACGTCCTGACTTTC. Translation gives CASSRPSSGANVLTF.

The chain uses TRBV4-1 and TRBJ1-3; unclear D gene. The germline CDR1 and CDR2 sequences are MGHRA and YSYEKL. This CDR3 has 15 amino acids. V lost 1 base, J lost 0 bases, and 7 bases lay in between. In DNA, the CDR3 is TGCGCCAGCAGCCAAGCGGGAAGCTCTGGAAACACCATATATTTT. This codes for CASSQAGSSGNTIYF.

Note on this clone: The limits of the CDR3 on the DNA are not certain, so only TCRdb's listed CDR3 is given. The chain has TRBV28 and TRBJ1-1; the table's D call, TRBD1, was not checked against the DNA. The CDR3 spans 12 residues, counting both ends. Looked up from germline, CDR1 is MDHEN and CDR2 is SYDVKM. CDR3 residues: CASSFGPGEAFF.

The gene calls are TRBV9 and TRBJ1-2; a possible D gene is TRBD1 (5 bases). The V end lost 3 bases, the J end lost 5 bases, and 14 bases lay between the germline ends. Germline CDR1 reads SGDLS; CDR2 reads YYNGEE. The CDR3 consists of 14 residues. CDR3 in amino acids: CASSATDSTYGYTF. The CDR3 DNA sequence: TGTGCCAGCAGCGCCACAGACAGCACTTATGGCTACACCTTC.

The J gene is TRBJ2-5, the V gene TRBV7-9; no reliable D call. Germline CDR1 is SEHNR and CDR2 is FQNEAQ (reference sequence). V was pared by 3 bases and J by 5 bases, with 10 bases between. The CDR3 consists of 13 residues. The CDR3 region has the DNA TGTGCCAGCAGCTTTTACCTCGGGGAGACCCAGTACTTC. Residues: CASSFYLGETQYF.

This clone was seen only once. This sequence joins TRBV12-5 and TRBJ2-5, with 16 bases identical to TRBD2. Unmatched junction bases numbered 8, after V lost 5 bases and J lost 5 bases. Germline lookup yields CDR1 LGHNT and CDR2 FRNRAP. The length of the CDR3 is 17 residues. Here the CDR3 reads CASGPGLAGGDPETQYF. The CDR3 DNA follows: TGTGCTAGTGGTCCGGGACTAGCGGGGGGGGACCCGGAGACCCAGTACTTC. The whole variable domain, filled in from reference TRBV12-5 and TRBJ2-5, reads DARVTQTPRHKVTEMGQEVTMRCQPILGHNTVFWYRQTMMQGLELLAYFRNRAPLDDSGMPKDRFSAEMPDATLATLKIQPSEPRDSAVYFCASGPGLAGGDPETQYFGPGTRLLVL.

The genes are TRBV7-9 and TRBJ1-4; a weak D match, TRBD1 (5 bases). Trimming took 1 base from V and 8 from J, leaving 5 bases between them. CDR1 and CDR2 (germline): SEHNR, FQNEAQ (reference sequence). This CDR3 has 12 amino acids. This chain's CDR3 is CASSLEGEKLFF. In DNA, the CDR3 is TGTGCCAGCAGCTTAGAGGGGGAAAAACTGTTTTTT.

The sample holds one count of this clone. In DNA, the CDR3 is TGTGCTAGTGGTTTGGACCACTACACTGAAGCTTTCTTT. Translation gives CASGLDHYTEAFF. V usage is TRBV12-5 and J usage is TRBJ1-1; no reliable D call. The CDR3 spans 13 residues. Germline CDR1 and CDR2: LGHNT and FRNRAP. Trimming shortened V by 1 base and J by 3 bases, and 6 bases separated the two germline ends.

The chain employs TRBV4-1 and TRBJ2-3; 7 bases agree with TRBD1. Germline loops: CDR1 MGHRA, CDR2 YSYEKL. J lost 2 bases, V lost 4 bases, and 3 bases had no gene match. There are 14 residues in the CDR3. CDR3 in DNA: TGCGCCAGCAGCCTGGGACAGACCACAGATACGCAGTATTTT. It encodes CASSLGQTTDTQYF.

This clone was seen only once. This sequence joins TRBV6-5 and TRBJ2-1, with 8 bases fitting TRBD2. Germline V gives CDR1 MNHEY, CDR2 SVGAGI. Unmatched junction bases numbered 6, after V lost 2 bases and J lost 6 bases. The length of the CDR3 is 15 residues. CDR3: CASSYDLAGLNEQFF. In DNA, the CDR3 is TGTGCCAGCAGTTACGATCTAGCGGGTCTCAATGAGCAGTTCTTC.

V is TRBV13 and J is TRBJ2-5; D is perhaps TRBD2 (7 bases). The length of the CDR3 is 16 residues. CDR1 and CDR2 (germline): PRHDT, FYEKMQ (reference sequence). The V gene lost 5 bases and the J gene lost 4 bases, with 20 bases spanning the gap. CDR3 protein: CASSPRGTMGTETQYF. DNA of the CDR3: TGTGCCAGCAGCCCTAGGGGGACTATGGGTACAGAGACCCAGTACTTC.

The CDR3 DNA is TGCGCCAGCAGCCAAGGAACGGGACAGGGGTTCCCCGAAGCTTTCTTT. Protein sequence: CASSQGTGQGFPEAFF. The J gene is TRBJ1-1, the V gene TRBV4-3; TRBD1 agrees at 10 bases. Germline CDR1 LGHNA, CDR2 YSLEER. The V and J ends lost 1 base and 8 bases, in that order; junction bases with no gene match: 10. The CDR3 length is 16 residues.

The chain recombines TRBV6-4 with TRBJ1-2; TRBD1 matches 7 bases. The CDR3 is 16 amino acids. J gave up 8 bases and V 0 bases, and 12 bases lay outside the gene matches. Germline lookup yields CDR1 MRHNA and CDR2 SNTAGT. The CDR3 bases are TGTGCCAGCAGTGACTCTTCCGTCGACAGGGCGAGGGGCTACACCTTC. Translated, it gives CASSDSSVDRARGYTF.

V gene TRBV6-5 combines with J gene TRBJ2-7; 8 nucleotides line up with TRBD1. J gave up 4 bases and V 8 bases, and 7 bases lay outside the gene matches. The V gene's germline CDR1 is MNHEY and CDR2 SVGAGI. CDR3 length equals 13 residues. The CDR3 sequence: CASAYRQGYEQYF. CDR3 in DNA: TGTGCCAGCGCGTACAGACAGGGGTACGAGCAGTACTTC.

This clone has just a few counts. CDR3 in DNA: TGTGCCTGGAGTGTAGACCATCCGGGGGGGCATAATGAGCAGTTCTTC. Protein product: CAWSVDHPGGHNEQFF. The chain recombines TRBV30 with TRBJ2-1; 8 positions match TRBD2. The germline gives CDR1 GTSNPN, CDR2 SVGIG (reference sequence). V shed 0 bases, J shed 7 bases, and the junction held 11 bases outside the gene matches. The CDR3 is 16 amino acids.

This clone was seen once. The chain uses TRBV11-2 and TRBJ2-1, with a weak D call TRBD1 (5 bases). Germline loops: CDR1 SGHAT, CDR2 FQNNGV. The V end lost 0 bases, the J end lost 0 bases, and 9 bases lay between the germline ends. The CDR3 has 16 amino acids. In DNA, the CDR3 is TGTGCCAGCAGCTTAGAGCCCAGGGCCTCCTACAATGAGCAGTTCTTC. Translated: CASSLEPRASYNEQFF.

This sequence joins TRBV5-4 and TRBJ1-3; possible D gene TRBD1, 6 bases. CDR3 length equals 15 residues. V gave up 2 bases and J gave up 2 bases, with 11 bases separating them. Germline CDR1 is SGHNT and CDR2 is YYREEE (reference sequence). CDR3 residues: CASSLGGAAGNTIYF. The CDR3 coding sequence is TGTGCCAGCAGCTTAGGGGGGGCCGCTGGAAACACCATATATTTT.

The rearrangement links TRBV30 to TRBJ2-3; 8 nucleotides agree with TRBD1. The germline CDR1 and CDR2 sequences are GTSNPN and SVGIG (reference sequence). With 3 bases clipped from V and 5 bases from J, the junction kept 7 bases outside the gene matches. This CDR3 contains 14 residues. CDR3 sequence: CAWRARDRGDTQYF. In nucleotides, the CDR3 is TGTGCCTGGAGGGCCCGCGACAGGGGAGATACGCAGTATTTT. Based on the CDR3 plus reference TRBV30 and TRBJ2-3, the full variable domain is SQTIHQWPATLVQPVGSPLSLECTVEGTSNPNLYWYRQAAGRGLQLLFYSVGIGQISSEVPQNLSASRPQDRQFILSSKKLLLSDSGFYLCAWRARDRGDTQYFGPGTRLTVL.

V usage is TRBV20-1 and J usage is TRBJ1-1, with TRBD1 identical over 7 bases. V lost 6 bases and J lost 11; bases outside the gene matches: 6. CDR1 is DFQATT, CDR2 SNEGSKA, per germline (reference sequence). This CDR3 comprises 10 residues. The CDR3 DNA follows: TGCAGTGCCCAACAGGGGTGGGCTTTCTTT. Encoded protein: CSAQQGWAFF.

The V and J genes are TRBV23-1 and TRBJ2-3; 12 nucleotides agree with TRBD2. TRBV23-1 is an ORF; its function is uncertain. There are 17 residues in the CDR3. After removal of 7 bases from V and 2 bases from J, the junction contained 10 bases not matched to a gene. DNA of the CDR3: TGCGCCAGCACCCCGGGATCTAGCGGGGGGGACACAGATACGCAGTATTTT. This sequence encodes CASTPGSSGGDTDTQYF.

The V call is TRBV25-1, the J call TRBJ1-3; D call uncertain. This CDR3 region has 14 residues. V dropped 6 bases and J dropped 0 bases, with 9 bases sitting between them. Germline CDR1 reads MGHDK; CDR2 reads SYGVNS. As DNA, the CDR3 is TGTGCCAGCAGACCGGGGAGCTCTGGAAACACCATATATTTT. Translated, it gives CASRPGSSGNTIYF.